This T cell receptor (beta chain) was recovered during a study of OX40 agonist ivuxolimab in advanced cancers. Study background: Patients in dose escalation had liver, melanoma, kidney or head and neck cancers. Enrollees could have had prior anti-PD-1, anti-PD-L1 or anti-CTLA-4 therapy, which around 40% had received.

This clone was detected only a few times. The antigen is unknown. The table came from immunoSEQ multiplex PCR; TCRdb's copy has only in-frame clones and leaves some out. There are tens of thousands of clones in the sample; about 83% occur only once, and nearly 0.8% lies in the top ten. Study-wide points: Which antigen the expanded peripheral T cells recognized is unknown.

Autoimmune disease history or systemic immunosuppression disqualified patients. This TCR derives from an adult with an advanced solid tumor such as melanoma, head and neck, liver or kidney cancer. This sample comprised CD4+ or CD8+ T cells sorted from blood, obtained in a trial of the OX40 agonist ivuxolimab.

The CDR3 is CASSIAAGADNEQFF. As DNA, the CDR3 is TGTGCCAGTAGTATAGCGGCGGGGGCCGACAATGAGCAGTTCTTC. The chain employs TRBV19 and TRBJ2-1; D may be TRBD2 (7 bases). Germline V gene lookup returns CDR1 LNHDA and CDR2 SQIVND (reference sequence). The CDR3 contains 15 residues. V lost 1 base to trimming and J lost 5 bases, with 12 bases between them.